This entry lists 25 T cell receptor beta chains sequenced from one sample in a study of early T cells in non-severe SARS-CoV-2 infection. TCRdb re-derived calls from the 5' RACE reads in MiXCR, one entry per CDR3 protein. The repertoire consists of 50,000 or so distinct CDR3 sequences, with approximately 10% occurring once and the leading ten covering approximately 9.1%. Sequencing was performed on whole blood. Every receptor here comes from an adult who was a healthcare worker with PCR-confirmed SARS-CoV-2 infection or an uninfected control (not recorded which).

The chain combines TRBV24-1 with TRBJ2-7, with TRBD2 matching 13 bases. J gave up 4 bases and V 3 bases, and 8 bases lay outside the gene matches. CDR3 length: 17 amino acids. Germline lookup yields CDR1 KGHDR and CDR2 SFDVKD. CDR3 nucleotide sequence: TGTGCCACCAGTGATGCGACTAGCGGGAGGCCCGTATACGAGCAGTACTTC. Its protein is CATSDATSGRPVYEQYF.

This clonotype was seen a handful of times. The rearrangement links TRBV28 to TRBJ2-3; D is possibly TRBD2 (7 bases). The CDR3 sequence is 15 residues long. Germline lookup yields CDR1 MDHEN and CDR2 SYDVKM. V was cut by 4 bases and J by 4 bases, with 15 bases left in between. CDR3 loop: CASSWRGGTADTQYF. DNA of the CDR3: TGTGCCAGCAGTTGGAGGGGGGGTACGGCAGATACGCAGTATTTT.

There are a few counts of this clonotype. V usage is TRBV5-4 and J usage is TRBJ2-7; D gene ambiguous. The length of the CDR3 is 13 residues. Germline V gene lookup returns CDR1 SGHNT and CDR2 YYREEE (reference sequence). Trimming stripped 4 bases from V and 4 bases from J, with 12 bases between. The CDR3 coding sequence is TGTGCCAGCAGCCAGAGAGGCGCTTACGAGCAGTACTTC. It translates to CASSQRGAYEQYF.

V usage is TRBV7-2 and J usage is TRBJ2-3; 9 nucleotides match TRBD2. The germline V gene encodes CDR1 SGHTA and CDR2 FQGNSA. This CDR3 spans 17 amino acids. Trimming at V came to 0 bases and at J to 1 base, leaving 5 bases not matched to a gene. CDR3 in DNA: TGTGCCAGCAGCTTAGCATTTAGCGGGAGTGGCACAGATACGCAGTATTTT. As protein: CASSLAFSGSGTDTQYF.

This clonotype was picked up many times. This rearrangement joins TRBV6-1 to TRBJ1-6; D unclear. This CDR3 comprises 15 residues. Between the trimmed V and J ends, which lost 6 bases and 10 bases, there was a span of 19 bases. Per the germline V gene, CDR1 is MNHNS and CDR2 is SASEGT. The chain's CDR3 is CASSTQSNGRSPLHF. The CDR3, as DNA: TGTGCCAGCAGCACCCAGAGTAACGGAAGGTCACCCCTCCACTTT.

CDR3 in amino acids: CASSQGQGQGGYTF. For the CDR3, the DNA is TGTGCCAGCAGCCAAGGACAGGGTCAAGGGGGCTACACCTTC. The chain carries TRBV4-2 and TRBJ1-2; 7 bases align to TRBD1. The germline V gene has CDR1 LGHNA and CDR2 YNFKEQ. CDR3 size: 14 residues. V shed 1 base and J 8 bases; nucleotides not matched to a gene: 7.

This chain joins TRBV11-2 and TRBJ2-5, with D perhaps matching TRBD2 (6 bases). The germline gives CDR1 SGHAT, CDR2 FQNNGV. The V gene lost 4 bases and the J gene lost 2 bases, with 11 bases spanning the gap. The CDR3 has 14 amino acids. The CDR3 reads CASSSRLGQETQYF. The CDR3 coding sequence is TGTGCCAGCAGCTCAAGACTAGGACAAGAGACCCAGTACTTC.

There are many counts of this clonotype. The chain links TRBV2 to TRBJ2-1; D gene unclear. The germline V gene encodes CDR1 SNHLY and CDR2 FYNNEI. Between the trimmed V and J ends, which lost 1 base and 9 bases, there was a span of 7 bases. This CDR3 region has 12 residues. The CDR3 spells CASSEDQSEQFF. Here the CDR3 DNA reads TGTGCCAGCAGTGAAGACCAGAGTGAGCAGTTCTTC.

This clonotype was counted at least ten times. The CDR3 DNA reads as TGTGCCAGCAGCTTAGTATTCGGAGTGAACACTGAAGCTTTCTTT. Amino acids: CASSLVFGVNTEAFF. V is TRBV7-8 and J is TRBJ1-1, with D unresolved. The V gene's germline CDR1 is SGHVS and CDR2 FQNEAQ. The germline V and J ends were trimmed by 1 base and 0 bases, with 9 bases remaining between them. CDR3 length: 15 amino acids.

Concerning this clonotype: This could be a read error, since a much larger clone is one nucleotide away. The genes are TRBV6-5 and TRBJ2-6, with 8 bases that match TRBD1. Germline CDR1 reads MNHEY; CDR2 reads SVGAGI. The CDR3 is made up of 16 amino acids. The CDR3 loop is CARSYSQGAGANVLTF. The CDR3 DNA reads as TGTGCCAGAAGTTACTCACAGGGGGCTGGGGCCAACGTCCTGACTTTC.

This clonotype showed up many times. This chain connects TRBV7-3 to TRBJ2-3, with D perhaps assigned TRBD1 or TRBD2 (6 bases each). Germline V gene sequence: CDR1 SGHTA, CDR2 FQGTGA. The CDR3 sequence is 16 residues long. The V and J ends lost 0 bases and 1 base respectively, with 11 bases between them. CDR3 sequence reads: CASSLTVGGGTDTQYF. CDR3 bases: TGTGCCAGCAGCTTAACTGTGGGGGGCGGCACAGATACGCAGTATTTT.

This clonotype was detected ten times or more. The chain recombines TRBV24-1 with TRBJ1-2; D gene unclear. This CDR3 is 14 amino acids long. V was cut by 3 bases and J by 3 bases, with 10 bases left in between. Germline V gene data show CDR1 as KGHDR and CDR2 as SFDVKD. The CDR3 bases are TGTGCCACCAGTGATGGGGTGCAACACTATGGCTACACCTTC. Protein: CATSDGVQHYGYTF.

This clonotype was observed at least ten times. This chain connects TRBV27 to TRBJ1-1; D is unclear. The V and J ends lost 4 bases and 2 bases respectively, with 8 bases between them. Germline V gene lookup returns CDR1 MNHEY and CDR2 SMNVEV (reference sequence). The CDR3 extends over 13 amino acids. The CDR3 loop reads CASSYAGNTEAFF. The CDR3, as DNA: TGTGCCAGCAGTTATGCCGGTAACACTGAAGCTTTCTTT.

This clonotype was detected ten times or more. This chain joins TRBV7-2 and TRBJ2-1; 11 bases are a match to TRBD2. Germline V lookup: CDR1 SGHTA, CDR2 FQGNSA. The CDR3 has 15 residues. The J segment lost 5 bases and the V segment lost 6 bases, leaving 6 bases of the junction unmatched. The CDR3 sequence: CASSLTGLADNEQFF. The CDR3 DNA is TGTGCCAGCAGTTTAACGGGACTAGCGGACAATGAGCAGTTCTTC.

In its sample, this clonotype ranks as medium-sized. This chain uses TRBV20-1 with TRBJ1-5; TRBD1 matches 7 bases. The germline CDR1 and CDR2 sequences are DFQATT and SNEGSKA (reference sequence). The CDR3 is 16 residues long. V was clipped by 2 bases and J by 0 bases; unmatched bases: 7. For the CDR3, the DNA is TGCAGTGCTAGAACACCAGGGGGTCTTAGCAATCAGCCCCAGCATTTT. It translates to CSARTPGGLSNQPQHF.

Ten or more counts support this clonotype. The rearrangement links TRBV29-1 to TRBJ1-2; 10 bases fit TRBD1. Germline V lookup: CDR1 SQVTM, CDR2 ANQGSEA. The CDR3 consists of 13 residues. V dropped 4 bases and J dropped 8; count of bases not matched to a gene: 7. The CDR3 DNA reads as TGCAGCGTTGTAGACAGGGGGCGATCGGGCTACACCTTC. It yields the protein CSVVDRGRSGYTF.

This clonotype has just a few counts. The chain employs TRBV9 and TRBJ1-1; D may be TRBD1 (5 bases). Trimming left V 3 bases short and J 8 bases short, with 5 bases between. This CDR3 region has 10 residues. Germline CDR1 and CDR2: SGDLS and YYNGEE. The DNA for the CDR3 is TGTGCCAGCAGCGGGGACGAAGCTTTCTTT. This translates into CASSGDEAFF. The entire variable domain, with the rest obtained from reference TRBV9 and TRBJ1-1, is as follows: DSGVTQTPKHLITATGQRVTLRCSPRSGDLSVYWYQQSLDQGLQFLIQYYNGEERAKGNILERFSAQQFPDLHSELNLSSLELGDSALYFCASSGDEAFFGQGTRLTVV.

V usage is TRBV2 and J usage is TRBJ1-2; weak D call: TRBD1 (6 bases). The CDR3 spans 14 residues. Deletions cut 10 bases from V and 0 bases from J, with 15 bases between. Germline lookup yields CDR1 SNHLY and CDR2 FYNNEI. CDR3 coding DNA: TGTGCCATCCCTGGAGAGGGGGCTAACTATGGCTACACCTTC. It is translated as CAIPGEGANYGYTF.

The V call is TRBV27, the J call TRBJ1-4; 8 bases are shared with TRBD1. The junction had 7 bases not matched to a gene; V was cut back by 4 bases and J by 3 bases. The germline V gene encodes CDR1 MNHEY and CDR2 SMNVEV (reference sequence). CDR3 length: 16 amino acids. The CDR3, as DNA: TGTGCCAGCAGTTATCGACAGGGGCAGGCTAATGAAAAACTGTTTTTT. Residues: CASSYRQGQANEKLFF.

This clonotype occurred a few times. DNA of the CDR3: TGTGCCAGCAGGATTCTAGCGGGGGCCCCCGAGCAGTACTTC. Translating it yields CASRILAGAPEQYF. The gene calls are TRBV6-5 and TRBJ2-7; 10 nucleotides match TRBD2. V shed 6 bases, J shed 6 bases, and the junction held 8 bases outside the gene matches. This CDR3 region has 14 residues. CDR1 MNHEY and CDR2 SVGAGI come from the germline V gene.

Only a few counts were recorded for this clonotype. The V and J genes are TRBV7-2 and TRBJ2-3, with D uncertain. The germline V gene has CDR1 SGHTA and CDR2 FQGNSA. This CDR3 comprises 13 residues. V was pared by 11 bases and J by 5 bases, with 17 bases between. The DNA for the CDR3 is TGTGCCCTTCGAGACTGGTGGGGAGATACGCAGTATTTT. It is translated as CALRDWWGDTQYF. The whole variable domain, remainder taken from reference TRBV7-2 and TRBJ2-3, is GAGVSQSPSNKVTEKGKDVELRCDPISGHTALYWYRQSLGQGLEFLIYFQGNSAPDKSGLPSDRFSAERTGGSVSTLTIQRTQQEDSAVYLCALRDWWGDTQYFGPGTRLTVL.

This clonotype was seen more than once but under ten times. This rearrangement joins TRBV27 to TRBJ2-1; 15 nucleotides match TRBD2. Germline V lookup: CDR1 MNHEY, CDR2 SMNVEV (reference sequence). J gave up 7 bases and V 4 bases, and 2 bases lay outside the gene matches. The length of the CDR3 is 15 residues. The CDR3 DNA follows: TGTGCCAGCAGTTCCGGGACTAGCGGGGGGAATGAGCAGTTCTTC. Translating gives CASSSGTSGGNEQFF.

This clonotype has a count of ten or more. The chain has TRBV7-2 and TRBJ1-1; D might be TRBD1 (5 bases). V was cut by 1 base and J by 7 bases, with 16 bases left in between. Germline V CDR1 and CDR2: SGHTA, FQGNSA. The length of the CDR3 is 15 residues. The CDR3 sequence is CASSLDLRAPDEAFF. In nucleotides, the CDR3 is TGTGCCAGCAGCTTAGATCTCAGGGCGCCAGATGAAGCTTTCTTT.

To note about this clonotype: Just one base apart from a much larger clone, this may be a read error. This chain connects TRBV7-2 to TRBJ2-1; the match to TRBD2 covers 9 bases. Germline V gene lookup returns CDR1 SGHTA and CDR2 FQGNSA. The CDR3 extends over 15 amino acids. V was clipped by 5 bases and J by 0 bases; unmatched bases: 2. The CDR3 sequence is CASSVSGSSYNEQFF. The CDR3, as DNA: TGTGCCAGCAGCGTTAGCGGGAGCTCCTACAATGAGCAGTTCTTC.

This clonotype was seen repeatedly, ten times or more. The chain combines TRBV7-6 with TRBJ1-2; no reliable D call. CDR3 length: 13 amino acids. Germline V gene lookup returns CDR1 SGHVS and CDR2 FNYEAQ. The ends were cut back, 1 base at V and 5 bases at J, with 8 bases in the middle. CDR3: CASSLGGYYGYTF. CDR3 DNA sequence: TGTGCCAGCAGCTTAGGAGGCTATTATGGCTACACCTTC.